This T cell receptor (beta chain) originates from a study of patients and donors after allogeneic stem cell transplantation. Each CDR3 protein is one row after TCRdb ran MiXCR on the RT-PCR reads. The data show about 87,000 distinct CDR3 sequences, 4% to 5% seen once. This clonotype was observed many times. The CDR3 has 12 amino acids. V was clipped by 6 bases and J by 7 bases, with 10 bases between them. Germline lookup yields CDR1 MDHEN and CDR2 SYDVKM. This chain links TRBV28 with TRBJ2-1; D is possibly TRBD1 (5 bases). The sequence was collected from a human donor who was either an allogeneic HSCT recipient or a stem cell or donor lymphocyte infusion donor (not recorded which). It is not recorded whose cells these are; they may come from a transplant donor. Sequenced input: blood, either unsorted or a sorted T cell fraction (not recorded which). CDR3 in amino acids: CASRATVNEQFF. The CDR3 coding sequence is TGTGCCAGCAGGGCGACAGTAAATGAGCAGTTCTTC.